The 26 T cell receptor beta chains below were found in one sample sequenced in a study of blood T cell repertoires in COVID-19. The data were produced by immunoSEQ multiplex PCR, yet TCRdb's version contains in-frame clones alone and is incomplete. The sample has roughly 110,000 clones; approximately 80% are singletons. Sequencing used peripheral blood. Source of these receptors: a human donor in a cohort sampled during active COVID-19.

V is TRBV24-1 and J is TRBJ2-7, with 8 bases identical to TRBD1. Germline assignment: CDR1 KGHDR and CDR2 SFDVKD. There are 16 residues in the CDR3. Germline trimming cut 5 bases from V and 3 bases from J; bases unmatched to any gene: 11. CDR3 residues: CATSAHAGTGNYEQYF. CDR3 DNA: TGTGCCACCAGTGCCCACGCCGGGACAGGAAACTACGAGCAGTACTTC.

This clone was seen a few times. The chain joins TRBV27 to TRBJ1-5, with TRBD1 as a possible D gene (5 bases). V shed 2 bases and J shed 6 bases, with 11 bases lying between them. The CDR3 spans 14 residues. Germline V gene data show CDR1 as MNHEY and CDR2 as SMNVEV (reference sequence). CDR3 DNA sequence: TGTGCCAGCAGTTTAAGGCAGGGCAGTCAGCCCCAGCATTTT. Protein: CASSLRQGSQPQHF.

V is TRBV28 and J is TRBJ2-3, with D possibly being TRBD1 (7 bases). Trimming stripped 9 bases from V and 2 bases from J, with 15 bases between. Per germline, CDR1 MDHEN and CDR2 SYDVKM. The CDR3 covers 14 residues. CDR3 residues: CASSGGTNTDTQYF. For the CDR3, the DNA is TGTGCCAGTTCAGGGGGGACCAACACAGATACGCAGTATTTT.

The chain joins TRBV12-3 or TRBV12-4 to TRBJ2-7; perhaps TRBD2 as D (7 bases). The CDR3 is 13 amino acids. Deletions cut 6 bases from V and 3 bases from J, with 12 bases between. This chain's CDR3 is CASSRGDNYEQYF. CDR3 sequence (DNA): TGTGCCAGCAGCCGGGGGGACAACTACGAGCAGTACTTC.

This chain joins TRBV27 and TRBJ1-1; 9 bases agree with TRBD1. J lost 0 bases, V lost 6 bases, and 5 bases had no gene match. The V gene's germline CDR1 is MNHEY and CDR2 SMNVEV (reference sequence). CDR3 length equals 15 residues. The CDR3 region is CASSWTGALNTEAFF. The CDR3 DNA reads as TGTGCCAGCAGCTGGACAGGGGCCTTGAACACTGAAGCTTTCTTT.

On this clone: The same CDR3 is also encoded by other DNA sequences in this sample. The V call is TRBV28, the J call TRBJ2-7; 13 bases agree with TRBD2. Germline values: CDR1 MDHEN, CDR2 SYDVKM. The CDR3 consists of 15 residues. The ends lost 6 bases at V and 1 base at J; junction bases unmatched: 3. The CDR3 protein is CASSPGLAGSYEQYF. Written as DNA, the CDR3 is TGTGCCAGCAGCCCGGGACTAGCGGGATCCTACGAGCAGTACTTC.

The rearrangement joins TRBV9 to TRBJ2-2; D is unclear. The length of the CDR3 is 14 residues. Between the trimmed V and J ends, which lost 4 bases and 1 base, there was a span of 8 bases. Germline V CDR1 and CDR2: SGDLS, YYNGEE. The DNA of the CDR3 is TGTGCCAGCAGCCCGGAGCGGAACACCGGGGAGCTGTTTTTT. It encodes CASSPERNTGELFF.

The sample holds a few counts of this clone. This same CDR3 is encoded by further DNA sequences in the sample. The rearrangement joins TRBV20-1 to TRBJ2-7; D not certain. CDR3 length equals 11 residues. With 1 base removed from V and 3 bases from J, the gap between germline ends came to 4 bases. CDR1 DFQATT and CDR2 SNEGSKA come from the germline V gene (reference sequence). The CDR3 DNA reads TGCAGTGCTAGAGTCAGCTACGAGCAGTACTTC. It codes for CSARVSYEQYF.

The chain uses TRBV5-1 and TRBJ1-4; TRBD1 matches at 9 bases. This CDR3 spans 14 amino acids. The germline V gene encodes CDR1 SGHRS and CDR2 YFSETQ. V lost 4 bases, J lost 8 bases, and 6 bases stayed unmatched. The CDR3 protein is CASSGTGRDEKLFF. The DNA for the CDR3 is TGCGCCAGCAGCGGGACAGGGAGGGACGAAAAACTGTTTTTT.

CDR3 sequence: CASSLLAVGGETQYF. CDR3 coding DNA: TGCGCCAGCAGCTTGCTCGCGGTCGGCGGGGAGACCCAGTACTTC. The chain links TRBV5-1 to TRBJ2-5; D might be TRBD2 (5 bases). V dropped 1 base and J dropped 5 bases, with 15 bases sitting between them. The germline V gene encodes CDR1 SGHRS and CDR2 YFSETQ. The CDR3 has 15 residues.

The chain links TRBV4-3 to TRBJ2-7; D perhaps matches TRBD1 (5 bases). Trimming stripped 1 base from V and 7 bases from J, with 14 bases between. Germline CDR1 reads LGHNA; CDR2 reads YSLEER. The CDR3 is made up of 14 amino acids. CDR3 bases: TGCGCCAGCAGCCAAGTACCTGGGGCAGGGGAGCAGTACTTC. This sequence encodes CASSQVPGAGEQYF.

The CDR3 here is CASSLNSINQPQHF. CDR3 DNA sequence: TGTGCCAGCAGCTTAAACAGCATCAATCAGCCCCAGCATTTT. This chain joins TRBV7-2 and TRBJ1-5; D not resolved. Germline V gene sequence: CDR1 SGHTA, CDR2 FQGNSA. This CDR3 has 14 amino acids. Trimming shortened V by 2 bases and J by 3 bases, and 8 bases separated the two germline ends. Full variable domain (missing parts from reference TRBV7-2 and TRBJ1-5): GAGVSQSPSNKVTEKGKDVELRCDPISGHTALYWYRQSLGQGLEFLIYFQGNSAPDKSGLPSDRFSAERTGGSVSTLTIQRTQQEDSAVYLCASSLNSINQPQHFGDGTRLSIL.

This rearrangement joins TRBV5-6 to TRBJ1-1; 11 positions agree with TRBD1. V gave up 2 bases and J gave up 3 bases; unmatched junction bases: 9. The CDR3 has 17 amino acids. Germline assignment: CDR1 SGHDT and CDR2 YYEEEE. The CDR3 DNA sequence: TGTGCCAGCAGCTTCCTGAGGACAGGGGGCTTGCACACTGAAGCTTTCTTT. Its translation: CASSFLRTGGLHTEAFF.

The chain recombines TRBV29-1 with TRBJ1-2; D is unresolved. This CDR3 spans 12 amino acids. V lost 3 bases to trimming and J lost 4 bases, with 9 bases between them. The germline CDR1 and CDR2 sequences are SQVTM and ANQGSEA. CDR3 protein: CSVDGLTYGYTF. CDR3 bases: TGCAGCGTTGACGGGTTGACCTATGGCTACACCTTC.

V is TRBV7-9 and J is TRBJ2-7; TRBD2 matches 15 bases. The CDR3 length is 18 residues. Germline-derived CDR1 and CDR2 are SEHNR and FQNEAQ (reference sequence). V shed 4 bases and J 2 bases; nucleotides not matched to a gene: 9. The CDR3 DNA sequence: TGTGCCAGCAGCTGGGGACTAGCGGGAGGAGCGGATGCCTACGAGCAGTACTTC. Translation gives CASSWGLAGGADAYEQYF.

The CDR3 region has the DNA TGTGCCAGCAGCTGGGACCCAGCGGGAGGATTTTTCGAGCAGTACTTC. Residues: CASSWDPAGGFFEQYF. This rearrangement joins TRBV7-8 to TRBJ2-7, with 9 bases lining up with TRBD2. Germline V gene lookup returns CDR1 SGHVS and CDR2 FQNEAQ. Trimming took 4 bases from V and 6 from J; bases not matched to a gene: 13. This CDR3 has 16 residues.

The chain is built from TRBV4-1 and TRBJ1-2, with D possibly matching TRBD1 (5 bases). This CDR3 region has 15 residues. V was cut by 0 bases and J by 0 bases, with 8 bases left in between. The germline V gene has CDR1 MGHRA and CDR2 YSYEKL. The CDR3 DNA reads TGCGCCAGCAGCCAAGAGACAGTAGCTAACTATGGCTACACCTTC. Its protein is CASSQETVANYGYTF.

The chain carries TRBV7-8 and TRBJ2-1, with 7 positions matching TRBD2. The ends lost 5 bases at V and 12 bases at J; junction bases unmatched: 7. The germline gives CDR1 SGHVS, CDR2 FQNEAQ. The CDR3 is 12 residues long. The CDR3 DNA sequence: TGTGCCAGCAGCGAGCAAACGGGGGGGCAGTTCTTC. Its translation: CASSEQTGGQFF.

The chain employs TRBV29-1 and TRBJ1-3, with D uncertain. CDR1 and CDR2 from the germline V gene are SQVTM and ANQGSEA. This CDR3 comprises 13 residues. Trimming shortened V by 4 bases and J by 5 bases, and 12 bases separated the two germline ends. The CDR3 sequence is CSVGPDDRNTIYF. The CDR3 DNA follows: TGCAGCGTTGGGCCCGACGACAGAAACACCATATATTTT.

V gene TRBV7-2 combines with J gene TRBJ1-1; 7 bases map to TRBD1. The germline CDR1 and CDR2 sequences are SGHTA and FQGNSA. This CDR3 is 14 amino acids long. The V gene end was trimmed by 2 bases and the J gene end by 6 bases; junction bases not matched to a gene: 6. CDR3 region: CASSLQGVVAEAFF. The CDR3 coding sequence is TGTGCCAGCAGCTTACAGGGGGTTGTCGCTGAAGCTTTCTTT.

V gene TRBV19 combines with J gene TRBJ1-1, with TRBD1 as a possible D gene (6 bases). The V end lost 9 bases, the J end lost 1 base, and 21 bases lay between the germline ends. Germline V gene sequence: CDR1 LNHDA, CDR2 SQIVND (reference sequence). The CDR3 spans 16 residues. The CDR3 here is CASRQGERGKNTEAFF. CDR3 coding DNA: TGTGCCAGCCGTCAAGGAGAGAGGGGGAAGAACACTGAAGCTTTCTTT.

The chain has TRBV5-3 and TRBJ1-5, with D tentatively TRBD1 (5 bases). TRBV5-3 is placed among ORFs of uncertain function. The CDR3 spans 12 residues. V was shortened by 3 bases and J by 7 bases, with 8 bases between the two germline ends. The CDR3 region has the DNA TGTGCCAGAAGCTGGCAGGGACAGCCCCAGCATTTT. Amino acid sequence: CARSWQGQPQHF.

V gene TRBV11-3 combines with J gene TRBJ2-7; TRBD1 agrees at 8 bases. The CDR3 spans 13 residues. With V trimmed by 4 bases and J by 2 bases, 1 base remained unmatched. Per the germline V gene, CDR1 is SGHNT and CDR2 is YENEEA. CDR3: CASSSGGAYEQYF. The CDR3 DNA is TGTGCCAGCAGCTCAGGGGGCGCCTACGAGCAGTACTTC.

The CDR3 spells CASSPIGSGGRNTIYF. In nucleotides, the CDR3 is TGTGCCAGCAGCCCTATTGGGAGTGGGGGCAGAAACACCATATATTTT. The chain recombines TRBV5-6 with TRBJ1-3; weak D call: TRBD1 (6 bases). The germline V gene has CDR1 SGHDT and CDR2 YYEEEE. The V gene lost 4 bases and the J gene lost 5 bases, with 19 bases spanning the gap. The CDR3 extends over 16 amino acids. Variable domain in full (rest from reference TRBV5-6 and TRBJ1-3): DAGVTQSPTHLIKTRGQQVTLRCSPKSGHDTVSWYQQALGQGPQFIFQYYEEEERQRGNFPDRFSGHQFPNYSSELNVNALLLGDSALYLCASSPIGSGGRNTIYFGEGSWLTVV.

The V gene is TRBV7-8, the J gene TRBJ2-7; D is perhaps TRBD2 (5 bases). The CDR3 has 14 amino acids. Trimming removed 4 bases from V and 7 bases from J, with 17 bases in between. In germline, CDR1 is SGHVS, CDR2 FQNEAQ. The CDR3 is CASSSDWKSGEQYF. In DNA, the CDR3 is TGTGCCAGCAGCTCAGACTGGAAATCGGGAGAGCAGTACTTC.

The gene calls are TRBV7-9 and TRBJ2-7; 11 nucleotides line up with TRBD1. This CDR3 is built from 13 residues. CDR1 SEHNR and CDR2 FQNEAQ come from the germline V gene (reference sequence). The ends lost 5 bases at V and 6 bases at J; junction bases unmatched: 3. CDR3 coding DNA: TGTGCCAGCAGCGAAGGACAGGGGGCCGAGCAGTACTTC. It encodes CASSEGQGAEQYF.